The clone carrying this T cell receptor (beta chain) was seen a single time. Its antigen is still unknown. Repertoires were generated with immunoSEQ multiplex PCR, while TCRdb's copy carries only in-frame clones and drops some. The data contain 50,000 to 55,000 clones, roughly 89% of them seen just once; the ten biggest clones take up approximately 2.4%. The CDR3 has 15 amino acids. Germline lookup yields CDR1 LNHDA and CDR2 SQIVND (reference sequence). The V and J ends lost 5 bases and 2 bases respectively, with 16 bases between them. The source of the sample is a study of T cell responses to AZD1222 COVID-19 vaccine. Study outcomes and limitations: Spike-spanning, vaccine-associated CD4 TCRs were dominant at 160-218 and 743-854. Two doses of AZD1222 preceded a rise in Spike-specific TCR breadth and depth. Donors were mostly white British, more females; clonal diversity possibly underestimated. Seropositivity was recorded at baseline in only a handful of AZD1222 recipients.

The receptor comes from an adult who received the AZD1222 COVID-19 vaccine. The chain links TRBV19 to TRBJ2-7, with D possibly being TRBD1 (6 bases). Source: peripheral blood, taken 28 days after the second AZD1222 dose. CDR3: CASSVQTGTTYEQYF. In DNA, the CDR3 is TGTGCCAGTAGTGTCCAGACAGGCACTACCTACGAGCAGTACTTC. The variable domain in full, with the rest retrieved from reference TRBV19 and TRBJ2-7, is DGGITQSPKYLFRKEGQNVTLSCEQNLNHDAMYWYRQDPGQGLRLIYYSQIVNDFQKGDIAEGYSVSREKKESFPLTVTSAQKNPTAFYLCASSVQTGTTYEQYFGPGTRLTVT.